The source of this T cell receptor (beta chain) is a study of blood T cell repertoires in COVID-19. Study background: Acute-phase and convalescent COVID-19 samples originated in the United States, Italy and Spain. Sample material is recorded as cDNA or gDNA derived from T cells, B-cell-depleted T cells, or PBMCs.

Enrolment of Seattle patients took place during active infection, and they were followed longitudinally. In the source study's methods: It was from reference gene primer amplification that nucleated cell counts were estimated. The repertoire was sequenced with immunoSEQ multiplex PCR; TCRdb's copy has only in-frame clones and lacks some. That table is the source of V, J and clone size, and D and trimming were worked out from the DNA. The table shows about 73,000 clones, with approximately 77% occurring only once. This CDR3 has 14 residues. Germline values: CDR1 SQVTM, CDR2 ANQGSEA. Deletions cut 6 bases from V and 2 bases from J, with 16 bases between.

This clonotype was obtained from a man in his 70s with COVID-19, enrolled during active disease. Sequenced material: peripheral blood. V is TRBV29-1 and J is TRBJ1-1, with D hard to call. The CDR3 sequence: CSVLRRSINTEAFF. The DNA for the CDR3 is TGCAGCGTATTGAGGAGGTCCATTAACACTGAAGCTTTCTTT. Looking up the rest from reference TRBV29-1 and TRBJ1-1 gives the full variable domain: SAVISQKPSRDICQRGTSLTIQCQVDSQVTMMFWYRQQPGQSLTLIATANQGSEATYESGFVIDKFPISRPNLTFSTLTVSNMSPEDSSIYLCSVLRRSINTEAFFGQGTRLTVV.